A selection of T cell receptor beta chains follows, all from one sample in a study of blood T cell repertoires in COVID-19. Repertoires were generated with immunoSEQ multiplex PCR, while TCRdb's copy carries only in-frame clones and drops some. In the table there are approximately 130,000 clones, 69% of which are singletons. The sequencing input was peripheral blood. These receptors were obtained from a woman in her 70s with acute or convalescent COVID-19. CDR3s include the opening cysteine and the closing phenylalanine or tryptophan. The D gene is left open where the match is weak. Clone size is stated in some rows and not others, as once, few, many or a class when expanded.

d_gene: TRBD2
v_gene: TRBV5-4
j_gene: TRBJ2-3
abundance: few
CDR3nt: TGTGCCAGCAGCTTGGCCCGGGGGGGGTATAGCACAGATACGCAGTATTTT
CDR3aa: CASSLARGGYSTDTQYF

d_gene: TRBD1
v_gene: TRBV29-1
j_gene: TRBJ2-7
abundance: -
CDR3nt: TGCAGCGTTGATCTCGGACAGGGGGCCGACGAGCAGTACTTC
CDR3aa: CSVDLGQGADEQYF

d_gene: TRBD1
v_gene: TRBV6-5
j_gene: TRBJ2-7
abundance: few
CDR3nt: TGTGCCAGCACGGACAGGGGGGGTTCCTACGAGCAGTACTTC
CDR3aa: CASTDRGGSYEQYF

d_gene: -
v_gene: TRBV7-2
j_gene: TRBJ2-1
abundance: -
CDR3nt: TGTGCCAGCAGCTCCTCTTGGGAGAGGAGCTCCTACAATGAGCAGTTCTTC
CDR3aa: CASSSSWERSSYNEQFF

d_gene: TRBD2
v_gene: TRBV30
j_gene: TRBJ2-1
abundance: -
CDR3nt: TGTGCCTGGAGTGTACAAAGCGGGAGGGGCAATGAGCAGTTCTTC
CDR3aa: CAWSVQSGRGNEQFF

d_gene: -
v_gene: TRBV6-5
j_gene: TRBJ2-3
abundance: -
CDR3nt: TGTGCCAGCAGTTCCATCCAAACAGATACGCAGTATTTT
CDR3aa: CASSSIQTDTQYF

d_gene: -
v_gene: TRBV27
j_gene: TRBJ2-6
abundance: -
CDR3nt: TGTGCCAGCAAGAGGTTGCTAGCTGGGGCCAACGTCCTGACTTTC
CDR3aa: CASKRLLAGANVLTF

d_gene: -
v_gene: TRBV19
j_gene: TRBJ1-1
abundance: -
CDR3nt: TGTGCCTCGGGGGGGGTGAGGCGGCTAACTAGCACTGAAGCTTTCTTT
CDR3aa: CASGGVRRLTSTEAFF

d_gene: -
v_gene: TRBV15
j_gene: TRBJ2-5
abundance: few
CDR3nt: TGTGCCACCAGCAGAGGGCAGGTTCAAGAGACCCAGTACTTC
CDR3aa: CATSRGQVQETQYF

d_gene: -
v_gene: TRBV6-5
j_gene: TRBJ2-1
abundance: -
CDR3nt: TGTGCCAGCAATAATGGGAGGTCCCCCTACAATGAGCAGTTCTTC
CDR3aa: CASNNGRSPYNEQFF

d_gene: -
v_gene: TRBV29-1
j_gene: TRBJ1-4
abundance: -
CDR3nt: TGCAGCGTGGACAATGTTGGGAAACTGTTTTTT
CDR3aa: CSVDNVGKLFF

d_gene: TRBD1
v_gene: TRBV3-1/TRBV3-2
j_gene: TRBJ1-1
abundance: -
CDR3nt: TGTGCCAGCAGCCCCAGGACAGGGGGATCGGGTGAAGCTTTCTTT
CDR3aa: CASSPRTGGSGEAFF

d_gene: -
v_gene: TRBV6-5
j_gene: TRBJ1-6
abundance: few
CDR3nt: TGTGCCAGCTGGACGGGGAACTCCAATAATTCACCCCTCCACTTT
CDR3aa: CASWTGNSNNSPLHF

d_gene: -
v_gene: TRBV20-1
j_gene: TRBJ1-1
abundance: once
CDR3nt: TGCAGTGCTGCAGGGATCACTGAAGCTTTCTTT
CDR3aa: CSAAGITEAFF

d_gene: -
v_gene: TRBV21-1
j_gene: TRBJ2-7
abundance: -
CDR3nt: TGTGCCAGCAGCAGGCAGGGGAAAAAAAACTACGAGCAGTACTTC
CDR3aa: CASSRQGKKNYEQYF

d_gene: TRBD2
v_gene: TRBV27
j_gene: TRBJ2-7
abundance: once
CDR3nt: TGTGCCAGCAGTTTAGGAGCGGGGGGGCTCGGGGAGCAGTACTTC
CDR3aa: CASSLGAGGLGEQYF

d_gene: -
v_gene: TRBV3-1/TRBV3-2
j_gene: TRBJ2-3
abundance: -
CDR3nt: TGTGCCAGCAGCCAAGAGCTCGGAGGTACGCAGTATTTT
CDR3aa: CASSQELGGTQYF

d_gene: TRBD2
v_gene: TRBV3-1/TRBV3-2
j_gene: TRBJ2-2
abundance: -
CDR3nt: TGTGCCAGCAGACCTAGCGGGAGAACCGGGGAGCTGTTTTTT
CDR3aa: CASRPSGRTGELFF

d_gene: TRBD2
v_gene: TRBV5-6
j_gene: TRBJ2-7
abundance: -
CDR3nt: TGTGCCAGCAGCTTGGGGCCAGCGGGAATCTACGAGCAGTACTTC
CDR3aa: CASSLGPAGIYEQYF

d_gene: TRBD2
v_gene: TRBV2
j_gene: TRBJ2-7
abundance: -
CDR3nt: TGTGCCAGCAGTGTAGGCGGGAGGCTCGGCTCCTACGAGCAGTACTTC
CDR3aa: CASSVGGRLGSYEQYF

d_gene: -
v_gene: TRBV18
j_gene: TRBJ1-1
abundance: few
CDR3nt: TGTGCCAGCTCACTACCATACAGGGTCACTGAAGCTTTCTTT
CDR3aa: CASSLPYRVTEAFF

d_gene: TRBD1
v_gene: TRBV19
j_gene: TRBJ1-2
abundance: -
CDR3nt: TGTGCCAGTAGTACCGGACAGGCCCCCCTTAACTATGGCTACACCTTC
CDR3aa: CASSTGQAPLNYGYTF

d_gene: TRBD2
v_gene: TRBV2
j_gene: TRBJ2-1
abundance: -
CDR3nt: TGTGCCAGCAGTGAAAGCGGGACTCCCTACAATGAGCAGTTCTTC
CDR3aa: CASSESGTPYNEQFF

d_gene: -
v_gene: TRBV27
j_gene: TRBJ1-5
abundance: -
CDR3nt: TGTGCCAGCAGTTTATCGTCCAGGGGCAATCAGCCCCAGCATTTT
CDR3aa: CASSLSSRGNQPQHF

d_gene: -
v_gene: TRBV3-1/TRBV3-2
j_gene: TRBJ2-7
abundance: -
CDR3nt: TGTGCCAGCAGCCAAGCTGTGGGCCACGAGCAGTACTTC
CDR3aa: CASSQAVGHEQYF

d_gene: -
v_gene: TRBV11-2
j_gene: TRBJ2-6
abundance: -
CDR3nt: TGTGCCAGCAGCTTTTTAGGGGTGCCTGGGGCCAACGTCCTGACTTTC
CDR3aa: CASSFLGVPGANVLTF

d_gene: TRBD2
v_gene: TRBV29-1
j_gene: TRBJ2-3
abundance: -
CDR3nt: TGCAGCGTTCAGAGACTAGCGGTGCGCACAGATACGCAGTATTTT
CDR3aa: CSVQRLAVRTDTQYF

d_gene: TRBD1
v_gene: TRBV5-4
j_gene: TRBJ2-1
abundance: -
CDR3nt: TGTGCCAGCAACAGGGGGGCAGCGACTGAGGAGCAGTTCTTC
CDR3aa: CASNRGAATEEQFF

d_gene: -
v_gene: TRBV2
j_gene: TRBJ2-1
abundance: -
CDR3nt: TGTGCCAGCAGACTCGGACTCTCCTACAATGAGCAGTTCTTC
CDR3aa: CASRLGLSYNEQFF

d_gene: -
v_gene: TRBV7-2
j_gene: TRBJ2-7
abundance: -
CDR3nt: TGTGCCAGCAGCTTAGCCGGACAGTTACACTACGAGCAGTACTTC
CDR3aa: CASSLAGQLHYEQYF

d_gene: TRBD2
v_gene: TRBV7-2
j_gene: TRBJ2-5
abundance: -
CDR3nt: TGTGCCAGCAGCCCAAAGACTAGCGGGACTGAGACCCAGTACTTC
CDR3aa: CASSPKTSGTETQYF

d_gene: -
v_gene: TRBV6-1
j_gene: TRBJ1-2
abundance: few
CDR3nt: TGTGCCAGCAGTGAAGGGTGGGGACTCTATGGCTACACCTTC
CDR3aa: CASSEGWGLYGYTF

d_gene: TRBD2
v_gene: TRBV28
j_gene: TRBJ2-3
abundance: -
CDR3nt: TGTGCCAGCAGTGGAAGCGGGACTAGCGGGAGTAGTGCAGATACGCAGTATTTT
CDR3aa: CASSGSGTSGSSADTQYF

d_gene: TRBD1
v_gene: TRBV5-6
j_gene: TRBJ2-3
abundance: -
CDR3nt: TGTGCCAGCAGCTCGCAGGGGGCGGGAGATACGCAGTATTTT
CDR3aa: CASSSQGAGDTQYF

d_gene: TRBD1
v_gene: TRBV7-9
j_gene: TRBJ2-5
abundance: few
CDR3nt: TGTGCCAGCAGCTTATCCCGGGACAGCCAAGAGACCCAGTACTTC
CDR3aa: CASSLSRDSQETQYF

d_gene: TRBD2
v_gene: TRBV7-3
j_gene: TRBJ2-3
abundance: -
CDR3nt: TGTGCCAGCAGCTTAAGCGGGAGGAGGACAGATACGCAGTATTTT
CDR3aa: CASSLSGRRTDTQYF

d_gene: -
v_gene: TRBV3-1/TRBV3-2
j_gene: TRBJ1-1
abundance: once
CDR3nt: TGTGCCAGCAGCCAACCGGGATCGAACACTGAAGCTTTCTTT
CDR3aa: CASSQPGSNTEAFF

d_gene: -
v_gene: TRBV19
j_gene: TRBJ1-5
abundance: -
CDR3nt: TGTGCCAGTACCAATTCCCCCCCCCGGTTCAGCAATCAGCCCCAGCATTTT
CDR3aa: CASTNSPPRFSNQPQHF

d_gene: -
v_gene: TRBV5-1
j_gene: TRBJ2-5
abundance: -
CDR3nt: TGCGCCAGCAGCTTGGGAGACAGCCAACAAGAGACCCAGTACTTC
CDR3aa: CASSLGDSQQETQYF

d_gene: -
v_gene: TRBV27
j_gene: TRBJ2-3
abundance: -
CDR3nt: TGTGCCAGCAGCTTGTTGGGGGGTACGCAGTATTTT
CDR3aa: CASSLLGGTQYF

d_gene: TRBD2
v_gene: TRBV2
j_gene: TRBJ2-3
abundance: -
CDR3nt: TGTGCCAGCAGTCCCGGGACTAGCGGAAAACGCACAGATACGCAGTATTTT
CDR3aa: CASSPGTSGKRTDTQYF

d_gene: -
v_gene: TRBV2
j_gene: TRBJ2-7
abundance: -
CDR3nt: TGTGCCACCTCACGGGCCTACGAGCAGTACTTC
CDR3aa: CATSRAYEQYF

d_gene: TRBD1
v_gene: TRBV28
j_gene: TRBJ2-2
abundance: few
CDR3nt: TGTGCCAGCAGTCCGACAGGGGGCAGGACCGGGGAGCTGTTTTTT
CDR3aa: CASSPTGGRTGELFF

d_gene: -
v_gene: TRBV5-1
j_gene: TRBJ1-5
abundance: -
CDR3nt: TGCGCCAGCAGCCCAGCGAGTCTAAAGTATAGCAATCAGCCCCAGCATTTT
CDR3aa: CASSPASLKYSNQPQHF

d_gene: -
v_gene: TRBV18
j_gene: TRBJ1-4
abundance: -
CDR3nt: TGTGCCAGCTCACCGGGAGGGGATGAAAAACTGTTTTTT
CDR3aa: CASSPGGDEKLFF

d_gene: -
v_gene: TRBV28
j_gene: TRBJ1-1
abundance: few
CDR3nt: TGTGCCAGCAGTTCGGTGGGGGGGCTAGCTTTCTTT
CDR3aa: CASSSVGGLAFF

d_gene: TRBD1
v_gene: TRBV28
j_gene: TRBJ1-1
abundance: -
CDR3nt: TGTGCCAGCAGTTCTCCTCTAGGACAGGGTAGCACTGAAGCTTTCTTT
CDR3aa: CASSSPLGQGSTEAFF

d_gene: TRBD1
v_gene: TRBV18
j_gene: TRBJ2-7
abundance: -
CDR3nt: TGTGCCGGCTTATCCGGGGGACAGGGGCCCGAGCAGTACTTC
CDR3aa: CAGLSGGQGPEQYF

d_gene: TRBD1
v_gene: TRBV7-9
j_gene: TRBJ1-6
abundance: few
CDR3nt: TGTGCCAGCAGCCCAAAGGGACAGGCGCATTTGACCCTCCACTTT
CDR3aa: CASSPKGQAHLTLHF

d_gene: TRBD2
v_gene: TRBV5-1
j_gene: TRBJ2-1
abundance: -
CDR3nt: TGCGCCAGCAGCTGGGGACTAGCGGGAGTAAGCTACAATGAGCAGTTCTTC
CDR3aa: CASSWGLAGVSYNEQFF